This entry lists 30 T cell receptor beta chains sequenced from one sample in a study of a mutant IDH1 vaccine in newly diagnosed glioma. Libraries were prepared by immunoSEQ multiplex PCR; TCRdb keeps only in-frame clonotypes and omits some of them. The repertoire holds some 33,000 clones, with around 77% as singletons. These receptors are not linked to any known antigen. Time point given: week 35, safety follow-up. Topical imiquimod accompanied each vaccine dose, which consisted of 300 ug of mutant IDH1 20-mer peptide. Sequencing used PBMCs, obtained from a glioma patient whose treatment included an IDH1 peptide vaccine. The source of these receptors is a woman in her 30s with glioma. Some clones in this sample may be carry-over from other donors' samples.

This clone is labeled as medium-sized. This chain connects TRBV4-1 to TRBJ1-2, with D maybe TRBD1 (6 bases). V was pared by 1 base and J by 5 bases, with 8 bases between. The CDR3 totals 13 residues. CDR1 and CDR2 from the germline V gene are MGHRA and YSYEKL. CDR3 in amino acids: CASSQGTVYGYTF. In nucleotides, the CDR3 is TGCGCCAGCAGCCAAGGGACAGTATATGGCTACACCTTC.

By sample fraction, this clone is medium-sized. The chain links TRBV15 to TRBJ2-7; tentative D call: TRBD2 (6 bases). Trimming removed 5 bases at V and 0 bases at J, with 11 bases between. Per the germline V gene, CDR1 is LNHNV and CDR2 is YYDKDF (reference sequence). CDR3 length equals 14 residues. CDR3 protein: CATSPRDSSYEQYF. The CDR3 DNA reads as TGTGCCACCAGCCCCCGGGACTCCTCCTACGAGCAGTACTTC.

The chain recombines TRBV7-6 with TRBJ1-1, with D tentatively TRBD1 (6 bases). Trimming left V 5 bases short and J 6 bases short, with 19 bases between. Germline lookup yields CDR1 SGHVS and CDR2 FNYEAQ. This CDR3 spans 15 amino acids. The CDR3 sequence is CASSVNPRGEPEAFF. CDR3 in DNA: TGTGCCAGCAGCGTAAACCCCAGGGGAGAGCCTGAAGCTTTCTTT.

A single count supports this clone. V is TRBV12-5 and J is TRBJ2-5, with TRBD2 matching 12 bases. With V trimmed by 5 bases and J by 5 bases, 9 bases remained unmatched. The CDR3 sequence is 16 residues long. The germline gives CDR1 LGHNT, CDR2 FRNRAP. The CDR3 coding sequence is TGTGCTAGTGGTCCTCAGACTAGCGGGAGTGTTGAGACCCAGTACTTC. Translation: CASGPQTSGSVETQYF.

This rearrangement joins TRBV2 to TRBJ2-2; D gene uncertain. Trimming stripped 5 bases from V and 0 bases from J, with 7 bases between. CDR1 SNHLY and CDR2 FYNNEI come from the germline V gene. The CDR3 consists of 14 residues. CDR3 protein: CASSPTTNTGELFF. The CDR3 DNA is TGTGCCAGCAGTCCTACTACGAACACCGGGGAGCTGTTTTTT.

The chain uses TRBV10-3 and TRBJ1-3, with D unclear. CDR3 length equals 14 residues. In germline, CDR1 is ENHRY, CDR2 SYGVKD. Deletions cut 8 bases from V and 2 bases from J, with 13 bases between. This chain's CDR3 is CAISTGLPGNTIYF. The CDR3 coding sequence is TGTGCCATCTCTACGGGGTTGCCTGGAAACACCATATATTTT.

The J gene is TRBJ2-2, the V gene TRBV6-4; TRBD1 agrees at 8 bases. The ends lost 4 bases at V and 2 bases at J; junction bases unmatched: 12. The CDR3 has 18 amino acids. Germline assignment: CDR1 MRHNA and CDR2 SNTAGT. This chain's CDR3 is CASSASPRTGINTGELFF. The CDR3 bases are TGTGCCAGCAGTGCATCCCCCAGGACAGGGATAAACACCGGGGAGCTGTTTTTT.

The J gene is TRBJ1-4, the V gene TRBV19, with D perhaps matching TRBD1 (5 bases). In germline, CDR1 is LNHDA, CDR2 SQIVND (reference sequence). Trimming shortened V by 6 bases and J by 8 bases, and 13 bases separated the two germline ends. CDR3 length equals 13 residues. The CDR3, as DNA: TGTGCCAGTAGAAAGGGACCCCTCGAAAAACTGTTTTTT. It is translated as CASRKGPLEKLFF.

This chain connects TRBV6-5 to TRBJ1-2; the match to TRBD1 covers 7 bases. Per germline, CDR1 MNHEY and CDR2 SVGAGI. This CDR3 region has 15 residues. Trimming removed 2 bases from V and 4 bases from J; junction bases left unmatched: 7. CDR3 loop: CASSYETGRGYGYTF. The CDR3 nucleotides read TGTGCCAGCAGTTACGAGACAGGGAGAGGCTATGGCTACACCTTC.

The CDR3 DNA reads as TGTGCCAGCAGCCCGTACGGGGGGGTTCGGAACACTGAAGCTTTCTTT. Its translation is CASSPYGGVRNTEAFF. The J gene is TRBJ1-1, the V gene TRBV7-9; TRBD1 might be the D (5 bases). V was shortened by 5 bases and J by 1 base, with 17 bases between the two germline ends. Per the germline V gene, CDR1 is SEHNR and CDR2 is FQNEAQ (reference sequence). The CDR3 runs to 16 residues.

This chain uses TRBV18 with TRBJ2-1; 8 positions match TRBD2. Germline CDR1 is KGHSH and CDR2 is LQKENI. Trimming removed 0 bases from V and 0 bases from J; junction bases left unmatched: 10. The CDR3 extends over 19 amino acids. The DNA for the CDR3 is TGTGCCAGCTCACCACCGAGCGGGGGCGGGACGAGCTCCTACAATGAGCAGTTCTTC. It is translated as CASSPPSGGGTSSYNEQFF.

The chain recombines TRBV27 with TRBJ1-1; D ambiguous. V lost 5 bases, J lost 2 bases, and 12 bases lay in between. Germline CDR1 is MNHEY and CDR2 is SMNVEV (reference sequence). This CDR3 has 14 residues. This chain's CDR3 is CASSTRIGNTEAFF. In DNA form, the CDR3 reads TGTGCCAGCAGTACGCGTATCGGTAACACTGAAGCTTTCTTT.

The chain combines TRBV4-3 with TRBJ1-1; no clear D. CDR3 length equals 13 residues. V was cut by 3 bases and J by 0 bases, with 5 bases left in between. CDR1 and CDR2 (germline): LGHNA, YSLEER. The CDR3, as DNA: TGCGCCAGCAGCCAGCAGGTGAACACTGAAGCTTTCTTT. Its protein product is CASSQQVNTEAFF.

This clone was detected only once. The chain recombines TRBV6-1 with TRBJ2-5; possibly TRBD1 for D (6 bases). V was trimmed by 2 bases and J by 0 bases, leaving 13 bases between them. Germline CDR1 reads MNHNS; CDR2 reads SASEGT. The CDR3 covers 16 residues. DNA of the CDR3: TGTGCCAGCAGTGAATACGGGACACTAGACCAAGAGACCCAGTACTTC. Its translation: CASSEYGTLDQETQYF.

The V and J genes are TRBV10-3 and TRBJ2-2; no reliable D call. The CDR3 extends over 13 amino acids. Germline CDR1 and CDR2: ENHRY and SYGVKD. V lost 8 bases, J lost 1 base, and 8 bases lay in between. The DNA of the CDR3 is TGTGCCATCCTAGGCATGAACACCGGGGAGCTGTTTTTT. Residues: CAILGMNTGELFF.

This chain connects TRBV6-6 to TRBJ2-3; TRBD1 might be the D (5 bases). Deletions cut 6 bases from V and 3 bases from J, with 13 bases between. The CDR3 contains 14 residues. Germline CDR1 is MNHNY and CDR2 is SVGAGI (reference sequence). CDR3 in amino acids: CASSEDRVTDTQYF. CDR3 coding DNA: TGTGCCAGCAGCGAAGACAGAGTTACAGATACGCAGTATTTT.

This clone was seen only a few times. This sample includes further DNA sequences coding for the same CDR3. The chain carries TRBV30 and TRBJ1-1; D call uncertain. CDR1 and CDR2 from the germline V gene are GTSNPN and SVGIG (reference sequence). The CDR3 is 14 residues long. The V gene lost 0 bases and the J gene lost 2 bases, with 10 bases spanning the gap. For the CDR3, the DNA is TGTGCCTGGAGTGTACTTACCCTAAACACTGAAGCTTTCTTT. Protein sequence: CAWSVLTLNTEAFF. Filled out from reference TRBV30 and TRBJ1-1, the complete variable domain reads SQTIHQWPATLVQPVGSPLSLECTVEGTSNPNLYWYRQAAGRGLQLLFYSVGIGQISSEVPQNLSASRPQDRQFILSSKKLLLSDSGFYLCAWSVLTLNTEAFFGQGTRLTVV.

This rearrangement joins TRBV10-3 to TRBJ1-1; D is ambiguous. In germline, CDR1 is ENHRY, CDR2 SYGVKD. This CDR3 region has 16 residues. V lost 2 bases to trimming and J lost 1 base, with 14 bases between them. CDR3 region: CAISEPGNLPNTEAFF. The CDR3 DNA follows: TGTGCCATCAGTGAGCCCGGGAATCTTCCGAACACTGAAGCTTTCTTT.

In DNA, the CDR3 is TGTGCCAGCAGCCAAGCCGGGACAGGGATCCCCGAGCAGTACTTC. Protein sequence: CASSQAGTGIPEQYF. The chain is built from TRBV27 and TRBJ2-7; 9 nucleotides agree with TRBD1. The CDR3 spans 15 residues. V was pared by 6 bases and J by 6 bases, with 12 bases of the junction left unmatched. The V gene's germline CDR1 is MNHEY and CDR2 SMNVEV (reference sequence).

This clone has just a few counts. The chain recombines TRBV28 with TRBJ1-2; D is unclear. Germline CDR1 is MDHEN and CDR2 is SYDVKM. V was trimmed by 6 bases and J by 4 bases, leaving 9 bases between them. This CDR3 has 12 amino acids. The CDR3 here is CASRQQLYGYTF. CDR3 bases: TGTGCCAGCAGGCAACAACTCTATGGCTACACCTTC.

The rearrangement joins TRBV18 to TRBJ1-1; D may be TRBD1 (6 bases). The CDR3 is 16 residues long. V was clipped by 2 bases and J by 7 bases, with 20 bases between them. CDR1 KGHSH and CDR2 LQKENI come from the germline V gene. CDR3 residues: CASSPYGGGRGFEAFF. The DNA for the CDR3 is TGTGCCAGCTCACCATACGGGGGGGGCCGGGGCTTTGAAGCTTTCTTT.

This clone occurred once. The V and J genes are TRBV4-1 and TRBJ1-2, with 8 nucleotides matching TRBD1. V was clipped by 6 bases and J by 4 bases; unmatched bases: 4. The CDR3 covers 13 residues. Germline assignment: CDR1 MGHRA and CDR2 YSYEKL. The chain's CDR3 is CASSHGQGYGYTF. The CDR3 DNA follows: TGCGCCAGCAGTCACGGACAGGGCTATGGCTACACCTTC.

The V and J genes are TRBV30 and TRBJ2-3, with TRBD2 matching 10 bases. Germline V gene data show CDR1 as GTSNPN and CDR2 as SVGIG (reference sequence). J was trimmed by 0 bases and V by 7 bases; bases with no gene match: 4. The CDR3 totals 14 residues. The DNA for the CDR3 is TGTGCCTCTAGACTAGCGGGTAGCACAGATACGCAGTATTTT. Encoded protein: CASRLAGSTDTQYF.

This sequence joins TRBV11-2 and TRBJ1-2; D not certain. V was clipped by 5 bases and J by 0 bases, with 7 bases between them. This CDR3 spans 13 amino acids. The germline V gene encodes CDR1 SGHAT and CDR2 FQNNGV. CDR3 protein: CASSPDPNYGYTF. Written as DNA, the CDR3 is TGTGCCAGCAGCCCGGACCCTAACTATGGCTACACCTTC. The full variable domain, in which reference TRBV11-2 and TRBJ1-2 provide the parts outside the CDR3, is EAGVAQSPRYKIIEKRQSVAFWCNPISGHATLYWYQQILGQGPKLLIQFQNNGVVDDSQLPKDRFSAERLKGVDSTLKIQPAKLEDSAVYLCASSPDPNYGYTFGSGTRLTVV.

The chain has TRBV6-1 and TRBJ2-1, with 14 bases identical to TRBD2. The CDR3 has 16 residues. The trim removed 4 bases at V and 6 bases at J, leaving 5 bases unmatched. CDR1 MNHNS and CDR2 SASEGT come from the germline V gene. In DNA form, the CDR3 reads TGTGCCAGCAGTGGGGCGACTAGCGGGAGGGTCAATGAGCAGTTCTTC. It specifies CASSGATSGRVNEQFF.

V and J are TRBV5-5 and TRBJ2-3, with TRBD2 matching 8 bases. Germline values: CDR1 SGHKS, CDR2 YYEKEE (reference sequence). V shed 0 bases and J 0 bases; nucleotides not matched to a gene: 6. CDR3 length: 17 amino acids. The CDR3 loop reads CASSLGWASGSTDTQYF. Here the CDR3 DNA reads TGTGCCAGCAGCTTGGGCTGGGCTAGCGGGAGCACAGATACGCAGTATTTT. Using reference TRBV5-5 and TRBJ2-3 for the parts outside the CDR3, the full variable domain is DAGVTQSPTHLIKTRGQQVTLRCSPISGHKSVSWYQQVLGQGPQFIFQYYEKEERGRGNFPDRFSARQFPNYSSELNVNALLLGDSALYLCASSLGWASGSTDTQYFGPGTRLTVL.

The V call is TRBV6-5, the J call TRBJ1-2, with unresolved D. V was shortened by 3 bases and J by 5 bases, with 10 bases between the two germline ends. CDR1 is MNHEY and CDR2 is SVGAGI in the germline V gene. The CDR3 is made up of 13 amino acids. The CDR3 DNA follows: TGTGCCAGCAGTTATCACACAGAATATGGCTACACCTTC. Translation gives CASSYHTEYGYTF.

V usage is TRBV30 and J usage is TRBJ1-1; D remains ambiguous. Trimming cost V 0 bases and J 11 bases, with 16 bases left between them. In germline, CDR1 is GTSNPN, CDR2 SVGIG (reference sequence). The CDR3 totals 13 residues. The CDR3 protein is CAWSVSGSKEAFF. For the CDR3, the DNA is TGTGCCTGGAGTGTAAGTGGATCTAAGGAGGCTTTCTTT. The full variable domain, its missing parts supplied by reference TRBV30 and TRBJ1-1, is SQTIHQWPATLVQPVGSPLSLECTVEGTSNPNLYWYRQAAGRGLQLLFYSVGIGQISSEVPQNLSASRPQDRQFILSSKKLLLSDSGFYLCAWSVSGSKEAFFGQGTRLTVV.

The chain links TRBV13 to TRBJ2-7; D is unclear. Germline-derived CDR1 and CDR2 are PRHDT and FYEKMQ (reference sequence). CDR3 size: 12 residues. The V and J ends lost 0 bases and 3 bases respectively, with 3 bases between them. The chain's CDR3 is CASSLGSYEQYF. The CDR3 coding sequence is TGTGCCAGCAGCTTAGGGAGCTACGAGCAGTACTTC. Full variable domain (rest looked up from reference TRBV13 and TRBJ2-7): AAGVIQSPRHLIKEKRETATLKCYPIPRHDTVYWYQQGPGQDPQFLISFYEKMQSDKGSIPDRFSAQQFSDYHSELNMSSLELGDSALYFCASSLGSYEQYFGPGTRLTVT.

This chain links TRBV2 with TRBJ2-1; 11 nucleotides match TRBD1. Germline CDR1 SNHLY, CDR2 FYNNEI. Germline trimming cut 4 bases from V and 7 bases from J; bases unmatched to any gene: 0. CDR3 length: 13 residues. The chain's CDR3 is CASSGDRGNEQFF. DNA for the CDR3: TGTGCCAGCAGTGGGGACAGGGGGAATGAGCAGTTCTTC.